What follows are 3 T cell receptor beta chains derived from one specimen sequenced in a study of cytomegalovirus exposure and HLA in healthy donors (dated by TCRdb to about 2017). The library was built by means of the immunoSEQ multiplex PCR assay. A mixture of 60 forward primers for TCR Vbeta segments and 13 reverse primers for TCR Jbeta segments was used in the multiplex PCR. TCRdb limited this immuneACCESS table to in-frame rearrangements with V and J called. A share of clones is missing; checked studies link under half to unresolved V genes, and the rest is unexplained. The sample records tens of thousands of clones, roughly 64% of which are singletons. 10% of the sample is taken by the ten largest. Input material: PBMCs. These receptors all stem from a man aged 40-50 years in good health and CMV-seropositive.

The count of this clone is one. This chain joins TRBV2 and TRBJ2-3, with TRBD1 matching 9 bases. The CDR3 loop spans 14 amino acids. Per the germline V gene, CDR1 is SNHLY and CDR2 is FYNNEI. The V gene end was trimmed by 6 bases and the J gene end by 4 bases; junction bases not matched to a gene: 5. CDR3 DNA: TGTGCCAGCAGGACAGGGGGTTGGGCAGATACGCAGTATTTT. As protein: CASRTGGWADTQYF.

This chain links TRBV5-5 with TRBJ1-1; 8 nucleotides match TRBD1. Germline trimming cut 4 bases from V and 2 bases from J; bases unmatched to any gene: 4. The CDR3 runs to 14 residues. Germline assignment: CDR1 SGHKS and CDR2 YYEKEE (reference sequence). The CDR3 bases are TGTGCCAGCAGCCGCCAGGGGGCTAACACTGAAGCTTTCTTT. This translates into CASSRQGANTEAFF.

V usage is TRBV5-1 and J usage is TRBJ1-2; tentative D call: TRBD1 (5 bases). Between the trimmed V and J ends, which lost 0 bases and 4 bases, there was a span of 10 bases. Germline CDR1 and CDR2: SGHRS and YFSETQ. There are 14 residues in the CDR3. DNA of the CDR3: TGCGCCAGCAGCTTGGACGGGGGAGCCTATGGCTACACCTTC. Its translation is CASSLDGGAYGYTF. Based on the CDR3 plus reference TRBV5-1 and TRBJ1-2, the full variable domain is KAGVTQTPRYLIKTRGQQVTLSCSPISGHRSVSWYQQTPGQGLQFLFEYFSETQRNKGNFPGRFSGRQFSNSRSEMNVSTLELGDSALYLCASSLDGGAYGYTFGSGTRLTVV.